Detailed here is one T cell receptor (beta chain). What it recognizes is unknown. This record belongs to a study of OX40 agonist ivuxolimab in advanced cancers. Patients who had autoimmune disease history or got systemic immunosuppression were left out. Whole-study results and caveats: Low normalized T-cell clonal expansion was additionally recorded for some nonresponders. In CD8+ T cells, expanded clones were on average more numerous than in CD4+.

Profiled with immunoSEQ multiplex PCR; TCRdb holds only in-frame clones, not every one. The sample includes approximately 18,000 clones, around 85% of them seen just once. The CDR3 loop spans 13 amino acids. Germline assignment: CDR1 SEHNR and CDR2 FQNEAQ (reference sequence). Trimming cost V 1 base and J 6 bases, with 9 bases left between them. Sequences were derived from CD4+ or CD8+ T cells sorted from blood, sampled in a trial of the OX40 agonist ivuxolimab. The rearrangement joins TRBV7-9 to TRBJ1-1, with unresolved D. This receptor was identified in an adult with an advanced solid tumor such as melanoma, head and neck, liver or kidney cancer. The chain's CDR3 is CASSLEGSAEAFF. CDR3 bases: TGTGCCAGCAGCTTAGAGGGTAGCGCTGAAGCTTTCTTT.